This T cell receptor (beta chain) is from a study of blood T cells in healthy people across ages. About the research overall: Template switching recovered approximately one barcoded beta molecule for every two T cells.

This CDR3 is built from 11 residues. The ends were cut back, 7 bases at V and 6 bases at J, with 12 bases in the middle. Germline V gene lookup returns CDR1 SQVTM and CDR2 ANQGSEA. Comments on this clonotype: Antigen unknown.

A sample-barcoded 5' primer and a J-beta primer mix were used in a second PCR of roughly 7 to 11 cycles. TCRdb reprocessed the 5' RACE reads via MiXCR and lists one record per CDR3 protein. Among hundreds of thousands of distinct CDR3 sequences listed, around 25% were seen once. General observations from the study: Observed TCR beta diversity per million T cells went down as age went up. This fall followed a roughly linear course with age.

This sample was also put to use in a study of T cells of mothers and their children. That paper adds: With the M1S primer of the second PCR, sample barcodes and 2-4 random nucleotides were added. Related mother-child pairs showed slightly, non-significantly higher overlap than unrelated pairs.

The chain has TRBV29-1 and TRBJ1-2; a possible D gene is TRBD1 (5 bases). The sequence was obtained from a boy between 10 and 17 years old in good health. The sequencing sample was made of blood. In DNA, the CDR3 is TGCAGCGCTCCTGAGGGGAATGGCTACACCTTC. The encoded protein is CSAPEGNGYTF.